The 29 T cell receptor beta chains given below trace back to one sample, sequenced in a study of cytomegalovirus exposure and HLA in healthy donors (TCRdb year 2017). The method behind the library was the immunoSEQ multiplex PCR assay. For the multiplex PCR, a mixture combining 60 forward primers for TCR Vbeta segments and 13 reverse primers for TCR Jbeta segments was used. In TCRdb, the immuneACCESS table is reduced to in-frame sequences with V and J assigned. These tables do not hold every clone; where another copy was compared, an unresolved V gene accounts for under half, and the others remain unexplained. In all, the sample holds approximately 250,000 clones, and approximately 84% of those were seen once. The ten top clones hold around 0.22% of the sample. Sequenced material: PBMCs. All receptors derive from a girl aged 2-10 years in good health and CMV-seronegative.

CDR3 protein: CSGRSGNTIYF. DNA for the CDR3: TGCAGTGGCAGGTCTGGAAACACCATATATTTT. The chain links TRBV20-1 to TRBJ1-3; D gene unclear. V was trimmed by 7 bases and J by 1 base, leaving 5 bases between them. The CDR3 is made up of 11 amino acids. Per the germline V gene, CDR1 is DFQATT and CDR2 is SNEGSKA (reference sequence).

In its sample, this clone was seen once. The CDR3 DNA sequence: TGTGCCAGCAGCCCCGGACTAGCGGAAGCGAACACCGGGGAGCTGTTTTTT. Encoded protein: CASSPGLAEANTGELFF. The rearrangement joins TRBV9 to TRBJ2-2, with TRBD2 matching 10 bases. Germline assignment: CDR1 SGDLS and CDR2 YYNGEE. This CDR3 has 17 amino acids. With 4 bases clipped from V and 0 bases from J, the junction kept 6 bases outside the gene matches.

The J gene is TRBJ1-5, the V gene TRBV4-1; tentatively, D is TRBD1 (6 bases). CDR3 length: 15 residues. The V end lost 0 bases, the J end lost 6 bases, and 12 bases lay between the germline ends. Germline CDR1 and CDR2: MGHRA and YSYEKL. The DNA of the CDR3 is TGCGCCAGCAGCCAAGAACAGGGATGGGTTCAGCCCCAGCATTTT. It codes for CASSQEQGWVQPQHF.

The gene calls are TRBV7-3 and TRBJ2-3; 8 bases align to TRBD2. The V gene end was trimmed by 3 bases and the J gene end by 3 bases; junction bases not matched to a gene: 5. The CDR3 is made up of 15 amino acids. Germline V CDR1 and CDR2: SGHTA, FQGTGA. CDR3 region: CASSLDGLATDTQYF. DNA of the CDR3: TGTGCCAGCAGCTTGGACGGACTAGCAACAGATACGCAGTATTTT.

This rearrangement joins TRBV27 to TRBJ1-6; TRBD1 matches 11 bases. This CDR3 has 16 residues. V gave up 5 bases and J gave up 9 bases; unmatched junction bases: 9. Germline CDR1 is MNHEY and CDR2 is SMNVEV (reference sequence). For the CDR3, the DNA is TGTGCCAGCAGTATCCGAGGGACAGGGGGATCTTCACCCCTCCACTTT. It encodes CASSIRGTGGSSPLHF.

In this sample, this clone turned up a few times. The V gene is TRBV6-1, the J gene TRBJ1-1; D gene uncertain. Between the trimmed V and J ends, which lost 6 bases and 6 bases, there was a span of 14 bases. The CDR3 runs 13 residues. Per the germline V gene, CDR1 is MNHNS and CDR2 is SASEGT. CDR3: CASRNLGGSEAFF. The CDR3 bases are TGTGCCAGCAGGAACTTAGGAGGGTCTGAAGCTTTCTTT.

The V call is TRBV11-1, the J call TRBJ2-7, with D possibly matching TRBD1 (7 bases). Germline-derived CDR1 and CDR2 are SGHAT and FQDESV (reference sequence). The V gene lost 4 bases and the J gene lost 7 bases, with 14 bases spanning the gap. This CDR3 is built from 13 residues. CDR3 in DNA: TGTGCCAGCAGCTCCAGGGGGGCCCGTGAGCAGTACTTC. Translated: CASSSRGAREQYF.

V is TRBV27 and J is TRBJ1-5, with D possibly being TRBD1 (5 bases). CDR1 is MNHEY, CDR2 SMNVEV, per germline (reference sequence). The CDR3 runs 14 residues. V was shortened by 2 bases and J by 5 bases, with 10 bases between the two germline ends. The CDR3 sequence: CASSLVQDDQPQHF. In nucleotides, the CDR3 is TGTGCCAGCAGTTTAGTACAGGATGATCAGCCCCAGCATTTT.

The chain joins TRBV13 to TRBJ2-7; D is ambiguous. Germline V gene data show CDR1 as PRHDT and CDR2 as FYEKMQ (reference sequence). CDR3 length equals 13 residues. The germline V and J ends were trimmed by 2 bases and 3 bases, with 8 bases remaining between them. The CDR3 nucleotides are TGTGCCAGCAGCTTACCCACGGGCTACGAGCAGTACTTC. Translated, it gives CASSLPTGYEQYF.

J is TRBJ2-5 and V is TRBV4-2, with D maybe TRBD1 (6 bases). This CDR3 is built from 19 residues. Germline assignment: CDR1 LGHNA and CDR2 YNFKEQ. The V end lost 1 base, the J end lost 1 base, and 22 bases lay between the germline ends. The CDR3 nucleotides are TGTGCCAGCAGCCAAGGGTCGGCAGGCTTCCCAGGGGTCCAAGAGACCCAGTACTTC. Translated, it gives CASSQGSAGFPGVQETQYF.

J is TRBJ2-3 and V is TRBV2; 10 nucleotides match TRBD1. From germline, CDR1 is SNHLY and CDR2 FYNNEI. Trimming cost V 6 bases and J 2 bases; bases outside gene matches: 5. This CDR3 contains 15 residues. As DNA, the CDR3 is TGTGCCAGCAGGCAGGACAGGGGGAACACAGATACGCAGTATTTT. Residues: CASRQDRGNTDTQYF.

V usage is TRBV5-1 and J usage is TRBJ2-3, with a tentative D call TRBD1 (5 bases). Germline-derived CDR1 and CDR2 are SGHRS and YFSETQ. The length of the CDR3 is 15 residues. Trimming shortened V by 0 bases and J by 3 bases, and 11 bases separated the two germline ends. CDR3 coding DNA: TGCGCCAGCAGCTTGGGACAGCCCGCTACAGATACGCAGTATTTT. Its protein product is CASSLGQPATDTQYF.

The chain has TRBV29-1 and TRBJ2-4, with 10 bases identical to TRBD1. Germline loops: CDR1 SQVTM, CDR2 ANQGSEA. The CDR3 is 14 amino acids. V shed 5 bases and J 5 bases; nucleotides not matched to a gene: 6. The CDR3 is CSVSRDRGENIQYF. The CDR3 nucleotides are TGCAGCGTTAGCCGGGACAGGGGCGAAAACATTCAGTACTTC.

The genes are TRBV10-2 and TRBJ2-3; a weak D match, TRBD2 (5 bases). With 3 bases removed from V and 4 bases from J, the gap between germline ends came to 5 bases. Germline lookup yields CDR1 WSHSY and CDR2 SAAADI. The CDR3 covers 12 residues. DNA of the CDR3: TGCGCCAGCAGTGAACTAGCAGATACGCAGTATTTT. This sequence encodes CASSELADTQYF.

The chain couples TRBV27 to TRBJ2-7, with TRBD1 matching 7 bases. The CDR3 sequence is 17 residues long. Germline V gene lookup returns CDR1 MNHEY and CDR2 SMNVEV (reference sequence). J was trimmed by 3 bases and V by 4 bases; bases with no gene match: 15. The chain's CDR3 is CASSSKGPTGQGYEQYF. DNA for the CDR3: TGTGCCAGCAGTTCAAAAGGGCCGACAGGGCAGGGCTACGAGCAGTACTTC.

This chain connects TRBV2 to TRBJ1-1; no definite D call. The germline V gene encodes CDR1 SNHLY and CDR2 FYNNEI. CDR3 length equals 12 residues. V lost 11 bases and J 7 bases, leaving 17 bases between the germline ends. CDR3 DNA sequence: TGTGCCTCAGGCACACTTTATCTTGAAGCTTTCTTT. It codes for CASGTLYLEAFF. Together with reference TRBV2 and TRBJ1-1, the CDR3 gives the full variable domain: EPEVTQTPSHQVTQMGQEVILRCVPISNHLYFYWYRQILGQKVEFLVSFYNNEISEKSEIFDDQFSVERPDGSNFTLKIRSTKLEDSAMYFCASGTLYLEAFFGQGTRLTVV.

J is TRBJ2-1 and V is TRBV7-9, with 8 bases identical to TRBD1. With 1 base clipped from V and 3 bases from J, the junction kept 5 bases outside the gene matches. The CDR3 is 16 amino acids. Germline CDR1 SEHNR, CDR2 FQNEAQ (reference sequence). The CDR3, as DNA: TGTGCCAGCAGCTTAGTCCACAGGGGGAGCTACAATGAGCAGTTCTTC. This encodes CASSLVHRGSYNEQFF.

This clone was seen a single time. V gene TRBV27 combines with J gene TRBJ2-7; a possible D gene is TRBD2 (7 bases). The CDR3 extends over 14 amino acids. Germline V CDR1 and CDR2: MNHEY, SMNVEV (reference sequence). The V end was cut by 3 bases, the J end by 7 bases, with 16 bases between. Written as DNA, the CDR3 is TGTGCCAGCAGTTTCTCGGCGGGGGCGAGGGAGCAGTACTTC. Amino acid sequence: CASSFSAGAREQYF.

The rearrangement joins TRBV6-5 to TRBJ2-7; 7 bases agree with TRBD1. Losses at the gene ends were 2 bases for V and 3 bases for J; bases not matched to a gene: 7. Germline CDR1 reads MNHEY; CDR2 reads SVGAGI. The CDR3 spans 15 residues. In DNA, the CDR3 is TGTGCCAGCAGTTACGCCGACAGGGACCTCTACGAGCAGTACTTC. This gives the protein CASSYADRDLYEQYF.

The chain combines TRBV6-1 with TRBJ2-7; D is perhaps TRBD1 (6 bases). Germline-derived CDR1 and CDR2 are MNHNS and SASEGT. The CDR3 spans 14 residues. The V end was cut by 6 bases, the J end by 0 bases, with 12 bases between. In DNA, the CDR3 is TGTGCCAGCAGCCTGGACAGCTACTCCTACGAGCAGTACTTC. This translates into CASSLDSYSYEQYF.

V and J are TRBV2 and TRBJ1-5; D remains ambiguous. V was clipped by 9 bases and J by 1 base, with 13 bases between them. Germline lookup yields CDR1 SNHLY and CDR2 FYNNEI. CDR3 length equals 14 residues. Here the CDR3 DNA reads TGTGCCAGTCAGGACTTTAACAGCAATCAGCCCCAGCATTTT. Amino acid sequence: CASQDFNSNQPQHF.

The chain has TRBV7-2 and TRBJ2-1, with D unclear. The germline V and J ends were trimmed by 5 bases and 10 bases, with 15 bases remaining between them. CDR1 is SGHTA, CDR2 FQGNSA, per germline. The CDR3 is 13 amino acids. CDR3 region: CASSPDGGGEQFF. CDR3 coding DNA: TGTGCCAGCAGCCCGGATGGCGGCGGCGAGCAGTTCTTC.

The chain is built from TRBV7-2 and TRBJ2-1; tentatively, D is TRBD2 (7 bases). The CDR3 is 15 residues long. Trimming removed 5 bases at V and 0 bases at J, with 11 bases between. Germline V CDR1 and CDR2: SGHTA, FQGNSA. In nucleotides, the CDR3 is TGTGCCAGCAGCCCCCGGGGGGCCTCCTACAATGAGCAGTTCTTC. Its protein is CASSPRGASYNEQFF.

Remarks on this clone: Its ends do not fully match the called genes, so a read error is possible. The chain has TRBV12-5 and TRBJ2-3; 8 bases match TRBD2. From germline, CDR1 is LGHNT and CDR2 FRNRAP. This CDR3 has 16 residues. CDR3 in amino acids: CASGLAGGGRTDTQYF. The DNA of the CDR3 is TGTGCTAGTGGATTGGCCGGGGGGGGGCGGACAGATACGCAGTATTTT.

The CDR3 region has the DNA TGCGCCAGCAGGGGGGCGGCTAATGAAAAACTGTTTTTT. It translates to CASRGAANEKLFF. This chain links TRBV5-1 with TRBJ1-4, with a tentative D call TRBD1 (6 bases). V gave up 5 bases and J gave up 3 bases, with 8 bases separating them. The CDR3 sequence is 13 residues long. The V gene's germline CDR1 is SGHRS and CDR2 YFSETQ.

This chain connects TRBV12-5 to TRBJ1-2; tentative D call: TRBD1 (6 bases). Germline-derived CDR1 and CDR2 are LGHNT and FRNRAP. V gave up 6 bases and J gave up 2 bases, with 10 bases separating them. The CDR3 has 13 residues. CDR3 sequence: CASGAGQNYGYTF. The DNA for the CDR3 is TGTGCTAGTGGAGCGGGACAAAACTATGGCTACACCTTC. Combining the CDR3 with reference TRBV12-5 and TRBJ1-2 gives the whole variable domain DARVTQTPRHKVTEMGQEVTMRCQPILGHNTVFWYRQTMMQGLELLAYFRNRAPLDDSGMPKDRFSAEMPDATLATLKIQPSEPRDSAVYFCASGAGQNYGYTFGSGTRLTVV.

CDR3 coding DNA: TGTGCCAGCAGCTTAAGGACAGGGGGCGACGAGCAGTACTTC. This translates into CASSLRTGGDEQYF. The J gene is TRBJ2-7, the V gene TRBV7-6; 11 nucleotides agree with TRBD1. This CDR3 comprises 14 residues. Losses at the gene ends were 2 bases for V and 5 bases for J; bases not matched to a gene: 2. Germline CDR1 and CDR2: SGHVS and FNYEAQ.

Notes on this clone: Within the sample, other DNA sequences also encode this same CDR3. The chain has TRBV4-2 and TRBJ1-6; TRBD1 matches 8 bases. Germline values: CDR1 LGHNA, CDR2 YNFKEQ. The V and J ends lost 2 bases and 7 bases, in that order; junction bases with no gene match: 7. The CDR3 runs to 16 residues. CDR3 sequence: CASSQHIQGGNSPLHF. CDR3 nucleotides: TGTGCCAGCAGCCAACACATACAGGGGGGGAATTCACCCCTCCACTTT.

The V and J genes are TRBV4-2 and TRBJ2-5; D might be TRBD1 (6 bases). Per germline, CDR1 LGHNA and CDR2 YNFKEQ. This CDR3 is 14 amino acids long. CDR3 amino acids: CAGLSGVGRETQYF. CDR3 nucleotides: TGTGCAGGGCTATCAGGGGTGGGCAGAGAGACCCAGTACTTC.